This TCR beta chain emerged from a study of CD8+CD57+ T cells in acquired aplastic anemia. Study context: Sorted CD4+ and CD8+ cells yielded roughly 3.5 ug of DNA on average.

The trim removed 5 bases at V and 6 bases at J, leaving 2 bases unmatched. CDR1 LNHDA and CDR2 SQIVND come from the germline V gene (reference sequence). CDR3 length equals 13 residues. This clonotype was seen repeatedly, ten times or more. TCR beta VDJ and CDR3 were profiled, and genomic DNA was the template. MiXCR was run by TCRdb on the reads, yielding one entry per CDR3 protein. This table holds 200,000 to 300,000 distinct CDR3 sequences, around 45% found once. It was patients with CD8+CD57+ cell expansion by flow cytometry who were chosen for sequencing. Blood came from patients not yet given any therapy.

This chain links TRBV19 with TRBJ1-1; 11 positions match TRBD1. The source is a human donor with aplastic anemia. The sample comprised sorted CD4+, CD8+, or CD8+CD57+ T cells (not recorded which) from PBMCs. The CDR3 DNA follows: TGTGCCAGTAGTCCGGGACAGGGGGCTGAAGCTTTCTTT. It specifies CASSPGQGAEAFF.